The TCR beta chain under discussion was sequenced for a study of T cells expressing NK-cell markers. TCRdb re-called the 5' RACE reads and shows each CDR3 protein once, DNA omitted. This repertoire includes some 300,000 distinct CDR3 sequences. The length of the CDR3 is 17 residues. Germline assignment: CDR1 LNHDA and CDR2 SQIVND (reference sequence). The chain has TRBV19 and TRBJ2-2; the TCRdb D gene call, TRBD1, has no DNA to confirm it. Sample: blood T cells: a sorted CD56 or NKG2C T cell subset, CD4+ or CD8+ T cells, or bulk PBMC T cells (not recorded which). The clonotype originates from a man between 18 and 35 years old in good health. This chain's CDR3 is CASSIEGWGVGTGELFF.